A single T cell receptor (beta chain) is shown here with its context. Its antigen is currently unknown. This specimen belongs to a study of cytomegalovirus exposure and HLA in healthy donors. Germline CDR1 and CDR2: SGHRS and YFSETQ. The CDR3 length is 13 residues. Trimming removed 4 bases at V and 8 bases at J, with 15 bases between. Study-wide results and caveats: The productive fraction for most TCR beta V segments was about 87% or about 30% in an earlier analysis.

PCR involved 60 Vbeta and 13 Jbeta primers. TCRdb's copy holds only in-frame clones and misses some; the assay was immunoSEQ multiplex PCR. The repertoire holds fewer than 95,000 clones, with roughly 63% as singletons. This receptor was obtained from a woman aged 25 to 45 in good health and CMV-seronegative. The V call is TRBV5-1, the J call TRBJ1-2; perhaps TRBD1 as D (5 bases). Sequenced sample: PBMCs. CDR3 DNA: TGCGCCAGCAGCGCAGGGCAATTAACAGGCTACACCTTC. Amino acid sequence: CASSAGQLTGYTF. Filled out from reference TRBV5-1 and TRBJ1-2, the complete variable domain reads KAGVTQTPRYLIKTRGQQVTLSCSPISGHRSVSWYQQTPGQGLQFLFEYFSETQRNKGNFPGRFSGRQFSNSRSEMNVSTLELGDSALYLCASSAGQLTGYTFGSGTRLTVV.